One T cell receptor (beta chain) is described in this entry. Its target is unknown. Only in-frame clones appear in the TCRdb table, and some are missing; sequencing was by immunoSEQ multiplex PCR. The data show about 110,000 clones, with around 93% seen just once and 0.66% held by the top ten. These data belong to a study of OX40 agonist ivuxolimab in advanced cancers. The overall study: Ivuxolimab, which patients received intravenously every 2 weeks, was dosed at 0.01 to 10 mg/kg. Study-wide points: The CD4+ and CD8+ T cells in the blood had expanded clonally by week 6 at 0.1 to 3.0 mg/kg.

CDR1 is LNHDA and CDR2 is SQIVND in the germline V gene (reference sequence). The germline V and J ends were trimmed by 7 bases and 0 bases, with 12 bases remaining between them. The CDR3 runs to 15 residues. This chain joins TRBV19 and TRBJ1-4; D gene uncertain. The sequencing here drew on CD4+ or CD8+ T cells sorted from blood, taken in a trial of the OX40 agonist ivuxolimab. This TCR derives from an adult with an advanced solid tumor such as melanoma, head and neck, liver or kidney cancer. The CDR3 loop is CASTFDTATNEKLFF. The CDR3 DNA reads TGTGCCAGTACCTTCGATACGGCAACTAATGAAAAACTGTTTTTT.